The sequence of this T cell receptor beta chain was determined in a study of cytomegalovirus exposure and HLA in healthy donors. Study outcomes and limitations: High specificity and sensitivity for cytomegalovirus status were reported for the classifier. Under in vitro conditions, a few CMV-associated chains were confirmed as specific for CMV antigens.

Profiling relied on immunoSEQ multiplex PCR, and the TCRdb table lists in-frame clones only, not all of them. The data show roughly 200,000 clones, about three quarters seen once. Concerning this clone: The antigen remains undetermined.

Looked up from germline, CDR1 is KGHSH and CDR2 is LQKENI. The CDR3 extends over 13 amino acids. Trimming at V came to 5 bases and at J to 8 bases, leaving 8 bases not matched to a gene. These donors were members of the roughly 120-subject validation cohort, a group separate from the roughly 700-subject first cohort. Material for sequencing was PBMCs. V is TRBV18 and J is TRBJ1-2; 7 bases agree with TRBD1. The clonotype comes from a woman aged 25 to 39 in good health and CMV-seronegative. CDR3 in amino acids: CASSRTGSGGYTF. In DNA, the CDR3 is TGTGCCAGCTCAAGGACAGGTTCTGGGGGCTACACCTTC.